The 25 T cell receptor beta chains reported below all come from one sample, sequenced in a study of post-analysis software for immune sequencing data. Study-level points and caveats: In patients, about five TRBV segments were more frequent than in controls, with TRBV5-6, TRBV5-1 and TRBV20-1 among them.

Their recognized antigens are unknown. Researchers reported that TCR beta cDNA libraries carried unique molecular identifiers. TCRdb called the PCR reads again in MiXCR, with one record for every CDR3 protein. The profile shows 600,000 to 750,000 distinct CDR3 sequences, around 60% of them singletons. Specimen: blood. The receptor set was obtained from a girl aged 2 to 9 with multiple sclerosis.

The chain couples TRBV6-5 to TRBJ2-2, with 10 bases that match TRBD1. Germline trimming cut 2 bases from V and 5 bases from J; bases unmatched to any gene: 2. Germline lookup yields CDR1 MNHEY and CDR2 SVGAGI. This CDR3 spans 15 amino acids. The CDR3 reads CASSYLGQGTGELFF. The CDR3 region has the DNA TGTGCCAGCAGTTACCTGGGACAGGGGACCGGGGAGCTGTTTTTT.

The CDR3 nucleotides are TGTGCCAGCAGCCCGAAGTTCAGCGGGGCGGGTACCCAGTACTTC. Its translation is CASSPKFSGAGTQYF. The V call is TRBV7-2, the J call TRBJ2-5; 7 bases match TRBD2. V lost 5 bases, J lost 8 bases, and 14 bases stayed unmatched. Germline V gene lookup returns CDR1 SGHTA and CDR2 FQGNSA. There are 15 residues in the CDR3.

This chain uses TRBV16 with TRBJ1-1; D unresolved. The CDR3 extends over 13 amino acids. Trimming removed 0 bases from V and 9 bases from J, with 11 bases in between. Per germline, CDR1 KGHSY and CDR2 FQNENV. This chain's CDR3 is CASSQSGPGKAFF. In DNA, the CDR3 is TGTGCCAGCAGCCAATCAGGACCCGGAAAAGCTTTCTTT.

The chain uses TRBV20-1 and TRBJ2-3; 14 positions agree with TRBD2. Germline trimming cut 6 bases from V and 6 bases from J; bases unmatched to any gene: 5. This CDR3 is 14 amino acids long. From germline, CDR1 is DFQATT and CDR2 SNEGSKA (reference sequence). CDR3 protein: CSARLAGGLDTQYF. The CDR3 DNA is TGCAGTGCCCGACTAGCGGGGGGGCTGGATACGCAGTATTTT.

The chain combines TRBV7-2 with TRBJ2-5; a possible D gene is TRBD1 (6 bases). TRBJ2-7 matches the DNA end more closely, so the J call is doubtful. This CDR3 has 13 amino acids. CDR1 and CDR2 (germline): SGHTA, FQGNSA. CDR3 sequence reads: CASNRHTGIEQYF. Written as DNA, the CDR3 is TGTGCCAGCAACCGCCACACAGGGATCGAGCAGTACTTC.

CDR3 nucleotides: TGCGCCAGCAGCCAAGGACGGGGAGGTCGCTACGAGCAGTACTTC. It is translated as CASSQGRGGRYEQYF. The chain employs TRBV4-1 and TRBJ2-7; D perhaps matches TRBD2 (6 bases). The V gene's germline CDR1 is MGHRA and CDR2 YSYEKL. This CDR3 region has 15 residues. V lost 1 base to trimming and J lost 3 bases, with 13 bases between them.

This sequence joins TRBV2 and TRBJ2-5; 8 positions agree with TRBD1. The J segment lost 1 base and the V segment lost 6 bases, leaving 10 bases of the junction unmatched. The length of the CDR3 is 16 residues. The germline V gene encodes CDR1 SNHLY and CDR2 FYNNEI. The CDR3 DNA sequence: TGTGCCAGCAGCACCAGGACAGGGTCAGCCCAAGAGACCCAGTACTTC. It is translated as CASSTRTGSAQETQYF.

The chain employs TRBV10-2 and TRBJ2-5, with 10 bases matching TRBD2. Looked up from germline, CDR1 is WSHSY and CDR2 is SAAADI. The CDR3 length is 16 residues. The J segment lost 2 bases and the V segment lost 2 bases, leaving 5 bases of the junction unmatched. The CDR3 coding sequence is TGCGCCAGCAGTGAGGGGTGGACTAGCGGTCAAGAGACCCAGTACTTC. It specifies CASSEGWTSGQETQYF.

The chain carries TRBV14 and TRBJ2-5, with D unresolved. With the DNA end fitting TRBJ2-7 better, the J assignment may be wrong. Germline CDR1 reads SGHDN; CDR2 reads FVKESK. This CDR3 is built from 11 residues. DNA for the CDR3: TGTGCCAGCAACATACCCTACGAGCAGTACTTC. It translates to CASNIPYEQYF.

V and J are TRBV20-1 and TRBJ2-1; 10 positions agree with TRBD2. This CDR3 contains 18 residues. CDR1 is DFQATT and CDR2 is SNEGSKA in the germline V gene (reference sequence). V shed 5 bases, J shed 0 bases, and the junction held 13 bases outside the gene matches. The CDR3 DNA follows: TGCAGTGCTCCGAGGGCTAGCGGGGGCCAAAGCTCCTACAATGAGCAGTTCTTC. Protein: CSAPRASGGQSSYNEQFF.

This clonotype came up once. The chain couples TRBV20-1 to TRBJ2-3; 7 bases are a match to TRBD2. There are 15 residues in the CDR3. Germline loops: CDR1 DFQATT, CDR2 SNEGSKA (reference sequence). Trimming took 3 bases from V and 1 from J; bases not matched to a gene: 7. The CDR3 here is CSASPASGRTDTQYF. The DNA of the CDR3 is TGCAGTGCTAGCCCGGCTAGCGGACGCACAGATACGCAGTATTTT.

This chain connects TRBV20-1 to TRBJ2-7; 7 nucleotides agree with TRBD2. Germline V gives CDR1 DFQATT, CDR2 SNEGSKA (reference sequence). The CDR3 is 15 amino acids. V gave up 1 base and J gave up 6 bases; unmatched junction bases: 12. The CDR3 DNA reads TGCAGTGCTAGAGTAGTCAGCGGGAAGGCCTGCGAGCAGTACTTC. Translation: CSARVVSGKACEQYF.

This clonotype has a single count. This sequence joins TRBV29-1 and TRBJ2-1, with 8 bases fitting TRBD1. V lost 6 bases to trimming and J lost 1 base; unmatched junction nucleotides: 5. Germline V gene lookup returns CDR1 SQVTM and CDR2 ANQGSEA. The CDR3 totals 14 residues. The CDR3 sequence is CSVEHRGSYNEQFF. CDR3 nucleotide sequence: TGCAGCGTCGAACACAGGGGGTCCTACAATGAGCAGTTCTTC.

V usage is TRBV5-1 and J usage is TRBJ2-1, with D perhaps being TRBD1 or TRBD2 (5 bases each). The DNA matches TRBJ2-7 better at its end, which makes the J call doubtful. The CDR3 length is 13 residues. Germline V gene lookup returns CDR1 SGHRS and CDR2 YFSETQ. This CDR3 is CASSPTSGREQYF. The CDR3 DNA reads TGCGCCAGCAGCCCCACATCGGGACGCGAGCAGTACTTC.

The chain uses TRBV20-1 and TRBJ2-5; D might be TRBD1 (5 bases). The CDR3 length is 14 residues. Germline V CDR1 and CDR2: DFQATT, SNEGSKA (reference sequence). V was pared by 4 bases and J by 1 base, with 13 bases between. DNA of the CDR3: TGCAGTGCTACACCCGACAGCGCCCAAGAGACCCAGTACTTC. This translates into CSATPDSAQETQYF.

The V call is TRBV20-1, the J call TRBJ2-4, with D hard to call. From germline, CDR1 is DFQATT and CDR2 SNEGSKA (reference sequence). Trimming removed 3 bases at V and 5 bases at J, with 8 bases between. The length of the CDR3 is 12 residues. The CDR3: CSASQAENIQYF. CDR3 DNA: TGCAGTGCTAGTCAGGCGGAAAACATTCAGTACTTC.

This sequence joins TRBV20-1 and TRBJ1-1; perhaps TRBD1 as D (6 bases). This CDR3 is 14 amino acids long. Germline loops: CDR1 DFQATT, CDR2 SNEGSKA (reference sequence). The germline V and J ends were trimmed by 3 bases and 1 base, with 12 bases remaining between them. CDR3 region: CSARSGAGNTEAFF. The DNA of the CDR3 is TGCAGTGCTAGGTCAGGGGCGGGGAACACTGAAGCTTTCTTT.

A few counts support this clonotype. The rearrangement uses TRBV10-2 and TRBJ2-1; 10 bases match TRBD2. CDR1 is WSHSY, CDR2 SAAADI, per germline. With 4 bases clipped from V and 9 bases from J, the junction kept 6 bases outside the gene matches. The length of the CDR3 is 14 residues. For the CDR3, the DNA is TGCGCCAGCAGTGGCCTAGCGGGGGTCGGTGAGCAGTTCTTC. Translation: CASSGLAGVGEQFF.

The chain recombines TRBV9 with TRBJ2-4; 7 positions agree with TRBD1. Germline values: CDR1 SGDLS, CDR2 YYNGEE. The CDR3 runs 13 residues. V lost 3 bases to trimming and J lost 7 bases; unmatched junction nucleotides: 4. In DNA, the CDR3 is TGTGCCAGCAGCGCCTCGACAGGGAACATTCAGTACTTC. This gives the protein CASSASTGNIQYF.

There are a few counts of this clonotype. This CDR3 reads CASSGSGTHNEQFF. DNA for the CDR3: TGTGCCAGCAGCGGTAGCGGTACCCACAATGAGCAGTTCTTC. This sequence joins TRBV9 and TRBJ2-1; tentatively, D is TRBD2 (6 bases). Germline V gives CDR1 SGDLS, CDR2 YYNGEE. The CDR3 sequence is 14 residues long. V lost 3 bases and J lost 5, with 12 bases in between. Based on the CDR3 plus reference TRBV9 and TRBJ2-1, the full variable domain is DSGVTQTPKHLITATGQRVTLRCSPRSGDLSVYWYQQSLDQGLQFLIQYYNGEERAKGNILERFSAQQFPDLHSELNLSSLELGDSALYFCASSGSGTHNEQFFGPGTRLTVL.

The chain recombines TRBV5-1 with TRBJ1-1; D is undetermined. Trimming cost V 3 bases and J 1 base, with 10 bases left between them. The germline V gene encodes CDR1 SGHRS and CDR2 YFSETQ. CDR3 length equals 14 residues. For the CDR3, the DNA is TGCGCCAGCAGCTATCAGGATACGAACACTGAAGCTTTCTTT. Protein sequence: CASSYQDTNTEAFF.

Only a few counts were recorded for this clonotype. The chain combines TRBV7-9 with TRBJ2-1; D may match TRBD1 or TRBD2 (5 bases each). V was shortened by 5 bases and J by 6 bases, with 11 bases between the two germline ends. CDR1 and CDR2 (germline): SEHNR, FQNEAQ (reference sequence). The CDR3 spans 13 residues. For the CDR3, the DNA is TGTGCCAGCAGCGGGGACCTCCCCAATGAGCAGTTCTTC. This encodes CASSGDLPNEQFF.

This clonotype was counted between two and nine times. V gene TRBV29-1 combines with J gene TRBJ2-1, with D perhaps matching TRBD1 (6 bases). Germline lookup yields CDR1 SQVTM and CDR2 ANQGSEA. The V and J ends lost 7 bases and 3 bases respectively, with 16 bases between them. The CDR3 covers 14 residues. The DNA for the CDR3 is TGCAGCGCCCAGGGGACCCTCGACTACAATGAGCAGTTCTTC. Translating gives CSAQGTLDYNEQFF.

This clonotype was counted a single time. This chain connects TRBV25-1 to TRBJ1-2; D possibly corresponds to TRBD1 (6 bases). V gave up 1 base and J gave up 7 bases, with 10 bases separating them. CDR3 size: 13 residues. Looked up from germline, CDR1 is MGHDK and CDR2 is SYGVNS. CDR3 amino acids: CASSELGASGYTF. Here the CDR3 DNA reads TGTGCCAGCAGTGAATTGGGGGCTAGTGGCTACACCTTC.

This clonotype was seen at least ten times. The J gene is TRBJ2-5, the V gene TRBV29-1; perhaps TRBD2 as D (6 bases). The germline V gene encodes CDR1 SQVTM and CDR2 ANQGSEA. The CDR3 extends over 12 amino acids. V was trimmed by 6 bases and J by 5 bases, leaving 13 bases between them. The CDR3 nucleotides read TGCAGCGTCGGGGGAGGTGGGGAGACCCAGTACTTC. This sequence encodes CSVGGGGETQYF.